This T cell receptor (beta chain) was documented in a study of T cells in Graves' hyperthyroidism and ophthalmopathy. Overall study results and limits: Blood shared most expanded thyroid clonotypes above 0.001.

The definition of stable Graves' hyperthyroidism was no ophthalmopathy progression within 18 months. Pregnant or lactating patients were excluded, as were those with uncontrolled infection or other autoimmune disease. Diagnosing involved the use of clinical symptoms, serum thyroxine and TRAb, thyroid ultrasound and orbital computed tomography. Between the trimmed V and J ends, which lost 7 bases and 6 bases, there was a span of 25 bases. This CDR3 contains 17 residues. Germline V gene sequence: CDR1 SGDLS, CDR2 YYNGEE. For this clonotype: The antigen remains undetermined. This may stem from a read error, because a much larger clone lies one nucleotide away.

From RNA transcripts, TCR beta CDR3 regions were amplified. Initially, a first-round RT-PCR of the TCR CDR3 employed the HTBI primer set. TCRdb used MiXCR to reprocess the multiplex PCR reads, holding one entry per CDR3 protein. The profile shows more than 75,000 distinct CDR3 sequences, around 52% of them singletons. This TCR was sampled from a woman aged 40 to 55 with Graves' hyperthyroidism. The gene calls are TRBV9 and TRBJ2-2, with D possibly called TRBD1 or TRBD2 (5 bases each). The sample was blood. CDR3 in amino acids: CASHSGGDDLRAGELFF. The DNA of the CDR3 is TGTGCCAGCCACTCCGGTGGGGACGACCTGAGGGCCGGGGAGCTGTTTTTT.